These T cell receptor beta chains were read from a single sample in a study of blood T cells in healthy people across ages. TCRdb reprocessed the 5' RACE reads with MiXCR, giving one entry per CDR3 protein. Of 600,000 or so distinct CDR3 sequences listed, 45% to 55% were seen once; the top ten hold roughly 25%. Sequenced sample: blood. All receptors derive from a man at least 80 years old in good health. Each CDR3 is given with its conserved first and last residue. Each record gives: CDR3 length, D gene, J gene, clone size, V gene, CDR3 protein, CDR3 DNA. A D gene is named only where the DNA matches it firmly. Where a row states a size, it is once, few, many or the class of an expanded clone; other rows omit it.

14,TRBD1,TRBJ1-2,-,TRBV29-1,CSVEPRTGRYGYTF,TGCAGCGTTGAACCCCGGACAGGTAGATATGGCTACACCTTC
14,-,TRBJ2-3,-,TRBV7-9,CASTEGLSTDTQYF,TGTGCCTCCACAGAGGGCCTAAGCACAGATACGCAGTATTTT
15,-,TRBJ2-2,-,TRBV7-2,CASSIPKGKTGELFF,TGTGCCAGCAGCATCCCGAAGGGGAAAACCGGGGAGCTGTTTTTT
15,TRBD1,TRBJ1-1,once,TRBV7-2,CASSVDRGIWAEAFF,TGTGCCAGCAGCGTCGACAGGGGTATATGGGCTGAAGCTTTCTTT
13,-,TRBJ1-6,few,TRBV5-1,CASSLAGDSPLHF,TGCGCCAGCAGCTTGGCCGGGGATTCACCCCTCCACTTT
14,-,TRBJ2-5,-,TRBV11-2,CASKPQGAGETQYF,TGTGCCAGCAAACCACAGGGCGCGGGCGAGACCCAGTACTTC
16,TRBD2,TRBJ2-1,few,TRBV7-2,CASSPTLAGGGNEQFF,TGTGCCAGCAGCCCTACTTTAGCGGGGGGAGGTAATGAGCAGTTCTTC
15,TRBD2,TRBJ2-1,-,TRBV27,CASRVREGLHNEQFF,TGTGCCAGCAGGGTGCGGGAGGGCCTCCACAATGAGCAGTTCTTC
14,-,TRBJ2-1,-,TRBV29-1,CSVEGGAGANEQFF,TGCAGCGTTGAAGGTGGCGCAGGGGCGAATGAGCAGTTCTTC
16,TRBD1,TRBJ1-2,-,TRBV20-1,CSARDPRGPQNYGYTF,TGCAGTGCTAGAGATCCGAGGGGGCCGCAAAACTATGGCTACACCTTC
19,TRBD1,TRBJ2-7,-,TRBV11-2,CASSLDGQGAHGLTYEQYF,TGTGCCAGCAGCTTAGATGGACAGGGGGCCCATGGATTGACCTACGAGCAGTACTTC
15,-,TRBJ2-3,-,TRBV6-2/TRBV6-3,CASSYGAGSTDTQYF,TGTGCCAGCAGTTACGGGGCGGGATCCACAGATACGCAGTATTTT
16,-,TRBJ1-2,-,TRBV11-2,CASSLGDVTLGYGYTF,TGTGCCAGCAGCTTAGGGGATGTGACGCTGGGCTATGGCTACACCTTC
13,-,TRBJ2-1,few,TRBV4-3,CASSRGVLNEQFF,TGCGCCAGCTCGAGGGGTGTTCTCAATGAGCAGTTCTTC
13,TRBD2,TRBJ2-7,few,TRBV20-1,CSARIAGGYEQYF,TGCAGTGCTAGAATAGCGGGGGGCTACGAGCAGTACTTC
14,TRBD1,TRBJ2-1,-,TRBV10-3,CAIKGQGTYNEQFF,TGTGCCATCAAGGGACAGGGAACCTACAATGAGCAGTTCTTC
15,-,TRBJ1-5,-,TRBV4-2,CASSQAPRGDQPQHF,TGTGCCAGCAGCCAAGCCCCGCGGGGGGATCAGCCCCAGCATTTT
16,TRBD2,TRBJ2-3,few,TRBV7-2,CASSRLLAGEPDTQYF,TGTGCCAGCAGCCGTCTACTAGCGGGAGAACCAGATACGCAGTATTTT
12,-,TRBJ2-1,many,TRBV29-1,CSGGDFRNEQFF,TGCAGCGGAGGGGATTTTAGGAATGAGCAGTTCTTC
16,-,TRBJ2-3,few,TRBV4-1,CASSQVGLPSTDTQYF,TGCGCCAGCAGCCAAGTGGGACTCCCTAGCACAGATACGCAGTATTTT
15,TRBD1,TRBJ2-2,-,TRBV4-3,CASSQDSGGSGELFF,TGCGCCAGCAGCCAAGATTCAGGGGGCTCCGGGGAGCTGTTTTTT
12,-,TRBJ2-1,few,TRBV29-1,CSARTHYNEQFF,TGCAGCGCTCGGACTCACTACAATGAGCAGTTCTTC
14,TRBD1,TRBJ1-6,once,TRBV5-1,CVSSLAGQGSTLHF,TGCGTCAGCAGCTTGGCGGGACAGGGTTCAACCCTCCACTTT
15,TRBD1,TRBJ1-6,few,TRBV9,CASSPTGQINSPLHF,TGTGCCAGCAGCCCAACGGGACAGATAAATTCGCCCCTCCACTTT
15,-,TRBJ2-1,-,TRBV27,CASRSLDNRHNEQFF,TGTGCCAGCAGATCACTAGATAATCGCCACAATGAGCAGTTCTTC
12,-,TRBJ2-1,few,TRBV5-1,CASSRRAHEQFF,TGCGCCAGCAGCCGGAGGGCTCATGAGCAGTTCTTC
17,TRBD1,TRBJ2-1,-,TRBV4-1,CASSQGPAGGHYNEQFF,TGCGCCAGCAGCCAAGGACCCGCAGGGGGCCACTACAATGAGCAGTTCTTC
12,-,TRBJ1-4,-,TRBV3-1,CASSQAEVQLFF,TGTGCCAGCAGCCAGGCCGAAGTGCAACTGTTTTTT
14,TRBD2,TRBJ2-1,-,TRBV7-3,CASSLSGGFNEQFF,TGTGCCAGCAGCTTAAGCGGGGGGTTCAATGAGCAGTTCTTC
14,-,TRBJ2-4,many,TRBV13,CASSTGMNKNIQYF,TGTGCCAGCAGCACCGGAATGAACAAAAACATTCAGTACTTC
17,TRBD1,TRBJ2-7,-,TRBV7-8,CASSLVLTGGVSYEQYF,TGTGCCAGCAGCTTAGTTCTCACAGGGGGCGTCTCCTACGAGCAGTACTTC
13,-,TRBJ1-2,-,TRBV10-3,CAYRPGGDYGYTF,TGTGCCTACAGACCGGGAGGGGACTATGGCTACACCTTC
14,-,TRBJ1-5,few,TRBV20-1,CSARENRGNQPQHF,TGCAGTGCTAGAGAGAACAGGGGCAATCAGCCCCAGCATTTT
18,TRBD2,TRBJ2-3,-,TRBV7-2,CASSLVGPSGASTDTQYF,TGTGCCAGCAGCTTAGTCGGGCCTAGCGGGGCGAGCACAGATACGCAGTATTTT
14,-,TRBJ2-2,-,TRBV7-2,CASSLDGRAGELFF,TGTGCCAGCAGCTTAGATGGTCGGGCCGGGGAGCTGTTTTTT
14,-,TRBJ2-4,-,TRBV6-2/TRBV6-3,CASRPTGAKNIQYF,TGTGCCAGCAGGCCAACGGGGGCCAAAAACATTCAGTACTTC
15,TRBD2,TRBJ2-1,few,TRBV7-2,CASSLVAGGNDEQFF,TGTGCCAGCAGCTTGGTAGCGGGGGGGAATGATGAGCAGTTCTTC
15,TRBD2,TRBJ2-7,-,TRBV20-1,CSAIGLAGGTYEQYF,TGCAGTGCAATCGGACTAGCGGGGGGAACCTACGAGCAGTACTTC
13,-,TRBJ2-4,-,TRBV6-5,CASSTIAKNIQYF,TGTGCCAGCAGTACAATAGCCAAAAACATTCAGTACTTC
13,TRBD1,TRBJ2-7,-,TRBV27,CASSPGTGNEQYF,TGTGCCAGCAGTCCGGGGACAGGGAATGAGCAGTACTTC
15,-,TRBJ2-7,-,TRBV6-1,CASSEARGFYNEQYF,TGTGCCAGCAGTGAAGCCCGGGGTTTCTACAATGAGCAGTACTTC
18,-,TRBJ2-3,-,TRBV6-5,CASSYSGGRGRGTDTQYF,TGTGCCAGCAGTTACTCGGGGGGCCGCGGTAGGGGTACAGATACGCAGTATTTT
13,-,TRBJ2-1,-,TRBV12-3/TRBV12-4,CASSLDQTGEQFF,TGTGCCAGCAGTTTAGACCAGACCGGTGAGCAGTTCTTC
14,-,TRBJ2-5,-,TRBV27,CASSWGSVAETQYF,TGTGCCAGCAGTTGGGGGTCCGTGGCAGAGACCCAGTACTTC
15,TRBD1,TRBJ2-5,few,TRBV7-9,CASSSAGTGVGEQYF,TGTGCCAGCAGCTCGGCCGGGACAGGGGTGGGAGAGCAGTACTTC
19,TRBD2,TRBJ2-4,-,TRBV5-6,CASSLRISGRLGAKNIQYF,TGTGCCAGCAGCTTGCGCATTAGCGGGAGATTGGGGGCCAAAAACATTCAGTACTTC
18,-,TRBJ2-1,-,TRBV12-1,CASSSLAGGHQWDNEQFF,TGTGCCAGCAGCTCGTTAGCGGGGGGCCATCAGTGGGACAATGAGCAGTTCTTC
14,-,TRBJ1-2,-,TRBV14,CASSQQVTPGGYTF,TGTGCCAGCAGCCAGCAAGTCACCCCAGGCGGCTACACCTTC
16,TRBD2,TRBJ2-7,-,TRBV20-1,CSARDSLSGTSYEQYF,TGCAGTGCTAGAGATTCCCTTAGCGGGACTTCCTACGAGCAGTACTTC
14,-,TRBJ1-2,few,TRBV6-6,CASSSRGTYYGYTF,TGTGCCAGCAGTTCTCGGGGCACCTACTATGGCTACACCTTC
12,-,TRBJ2-1,-,TRBV11-2,CASSSGPWGQFF,TGTGCCAGCAGCTCGGGACCTTGGGGGCAGTTCTTC
15,-,TRBJ2-3,-,TRBV21-1,CASSKGQRDTDTQYF,TGTGCCAGCAGCAAAGGTCAGCGGGACACAGATACGCAGTATTTT
18,-,TRBJ2-6,-,TRBV7-2,CASSLEQQGVGGANVLTF,TGTGCCAGCAGCTTAGAGCAACAGGGTGTCGGTGGGGCCAACGTCCTGACTTTC
13,-,TRBJ1-4,few,TRBV10-3,CAISVRANEKLFF,TGTGCCATCAGTGTGCGGGCTAATGAAAAACTGTTTTTT
14,TRBD1,TRBJ2-7,few,TRBV4-3,CASSQDLGQFEQYF,TGCGCCAGCAGCCAAGATCTGGGACAGTTCGAGCAGTACTTC
11,-,TRBJ2-3,-,TRBV20-1,CSAHTHATQYF,TGTAGTGCCCACACGCACGCTACGCAGTATTTT